The 20 T cell receptor beta chains below come from one sample, sequenced in a study of blood T cells in healthy people across ages. With a J-beta primer mix and a sample-barcoded 5' primer, a second PCR ran roughly 6 to 11 cycles. TCRdb re-called the 5' RACE reads through MiXCR, storing one row per CDR3 protein. The repertoire holds over 1.5 million distinct CDR3 sequences, with around 48% as singletons. The sample was blood. Source of these receptors: a woman aged 40 to 50 in good health.

On this clonotype itself: The junction departs from the called germline gene at one end, perhaps through a read error. This chain uses TRBV6-1 with TRBJ2-1; the D gene could be TRBD1 or TRBD2 (6 bases each). The CDR3 sequence is 13 residues long. Germline V lookup: CDR1 MNHNS, CDR2 SASEGT. CDR3 DNA sequence: TGTGCCAGCCGGGGGCGGGGATACAATGAGCGGTTCTTC. It codes for CASRGRGYNERFF.

This clonotype appeared a few times. The chain combines TRBV25-1 with TRBJ1-2, with D perhaps TRBD1 (5 bases). Germline-derived CDR1 and CDR2 are MGHDK and SYGVNS. Deletions cut 2 bases from V and 1 base from J, with 14 bases between. This CDR3 region has 16 residues. The CDR3 is CASSEGQGPFNYGYTF. The CDR3 DNA sequence: TGTGCCAGCAGTGAAGGGCAGGGCCCCTTTAACTATGGCTACACCTTC.

The chain couples TRBV4-2 to TRBJ2-7, with a weak D call TRBD1 (6 bases). CDR1 and CDR2 (germline): LGHNA, YNFKEQ. V shed 3 bases and J shed 0 bases, with 15 bases lying between them. The CDR3 sequence is 16 residues long. In DNA form, the CDR3 reads TGTGCCAGCAGCCAGGAACAGGGCTTAAGCTCCTACGAGCAGTACTTC. This codes for CASSQEQGLSSYEQYF.

The chain joins TRBV7-9 to TRBJ1-4, with a possible D match to TRBD1 (5 bases). The CDR3 runs to 15 residues. V was clipped by 5 bases and J by 6 bases, with 16 bases between them. Germline CDR1 and CDR2: SEHNR and FQNEAQ (reference sequence). CDR3 nucleotides: TGTGCCAGCAGCCCGCAGGCCAGGGATGATGAAAAACTGTTTTTT. Amino acid sequence: CASSPQARDDEKLFF.

The genes are TRBV5-1 and TRBJ2-7; D call uncertain. Trimming took 4 bases from V and 7 from J, leaving 18 bases between them. This CDR3 spans 14 amino acids. Germline V gives CDR1 SGHRS, CDR2 YFSETQ. The CDR3 nucleotides are TGCGCCAGCAGCCACTCAGGTGGTGTGGGAGAGCAGTACTTC. Protein product: CASSHSGGVGEQYF.

The chain links TRBV7-8 to TRBJ2-1; TRBD1 agrees at 7 bases. Trimming cost V 1 base and J 3 bases; bases outside gene matches: 3. The CDR3 spans 15 residues. Germline V gene data show CDR1 as SGHVS and CDR2 as FQNEAQ. CDR3 bases: TGTGCCAGCAGCTTAGAACAGGGGTACTACAATGAGCAGTTCTTC. It encodes CASSLEQGYYNEQFF.

In this sample, this clonotype turned up once. The chain uses TRBV5-8 and TRBJ1-2; 12 positions match TRBD1. V shed 4 bases and J 5 bases; nucleotides not matched to a gene: 9. The CDR3 has 16 residues. The germline V gene encodes CDR1 SGHTS and CDR2 YDEGEE. This CDR3 reads CASSHWDRGREYGYTF. The CDR3 DNA sequence: TGTGCCAGCAGCCACTGGGACAGGGGGCGCGAATATGGCTACACCTTC.

V is TRBV27 and J is TRBJ2-1; TRBD2 matches 8 bases. CDR1 is MNHEY, CDR2 SMNVEV, per germline (reference sequence). CDR3 length equals 16 residues. V trimming: 4 bases; J trimming: 1 base; junction bases outside the gene matches: 6. The CDR3 DNA reads as TGTGCCAGCAGTTCCCGAGAGCGGGGGTCCTACAATGAGCAGTTCTTC. It specifies CASSSRERGSYNEQFF.

This clonotype was detected only a few times. This chain joins TRBV4-3 and TRBJ2-5; 13 bases line up with TRBD2. Matching the DNA end better, TRBJ2-7 makes the J call doubtful. The CDR3 covers 18 residues. Germline V gives CDR1 LGHNA, CDR2 YSLEER. The chain's CDR3 is CASSQELAGGLFSHEQYF. The CDR3 DNA sequence: TGCGCCAGCAGCCAAGAACTAGCGGGGGGGCTCTTTTCCCACGAGCAGTACTTC.

The chain recombines TRBV6-5 with TRBJ2-3, with 8 bases fitting TRBD1. V shed 2 bases, J shed 5 bases, and the junction held 6 bases outside the gene matches. This CDR3 contains 15 residues. CDR1 MNHEY and CDR2 SVGAGI come from the germline V gene. The CDR3 loop reads CASSYQGAIGDTQYF. DNA of the CDR3: TGTGCCAGCAGTTACCAGGGGGCGATTGGAGATACGCAGTATTTT.

V is TRBV9 and J is TRBJ2-1, with 7 bases lining up with TRBD2. The trim removed 0 bases at V and 9 bases at J, leaving 12 bases unmatched. CDR1 is SGDLS and CDR2 is YYNGEE in the germline V gene. The CDR3 spans 16 residues. CDR3 amino acids: CASSVGGGGELGEQFF. The CDR3 DNA is TGTGCCAGCAGCGTAGGGGGTGGGGGGGAATTGGGTGAGCAGTTCTTC.

V usage is TRBV7-2 and J usage is TRBJ2-1; 10 nucleotides line up with TRBD2. Germline CDR1 SGHTA, CDR2 FQGNSA. Trimming took 5 bases from V and 8 from J; bases not matched to a gene: 12. The CDR3 sequence is 16 residues long. The CDR3 DNA is TGTGCCAGCAGCCCCCGGAGCGGGGGGGCCGGTTATGAGCAGTTCTTC. Encoded protein: CASSPRSGGAGYEQFF.

The V gene is TRBV6-2 or TRBV6-3, the J gene TRBJ2-3; D possibly corresponds to TRBD2 (7 bases). CDR3 length: 13 amino acids. Trimming left V 10 bases short and J 6 bases short, with 17 bases between. Germline V gives CDR1 MNHEY, CDR2 SVGEGT. CDR3 nucleotides: TGTGCCACCAAAGGCGCGGGGGCGGATACGCAGTATTTT. It encodes CATKGAGADTQYF.

The J gene is TRBJ1-6, the V gene TRBV7-9, with no clear D. There are 16 residues in the CDR3. Germline lookup yields CDR1 SEHNR and CDR2 FQNEAQ (reference sequence). V gave up 4 bases and J gave up 4 bases, with 14 bases separating them. CDR3 nucleotide sequence: TGTGCCAGCAGCTCGTGGAGGGCCGGGTATAATTCACCCCTCCACTTT. It specifies CASSSWRAGYNSPLHF.

This clonotype was counted between two and nine times. CDR3 bases: TGCGCCAGCAGCTTGTTGTCAGACAACTATGGCTACACCTTC. It codes for CASSLLSDNYGYTF. This rearrangement joins TRBV5-1 to TRBJ1-2; D is unresolved. Per the germline V gene, CDR1 is SGHRS and CDR2 is YFSETQ. V was clipped by 1 base and J by 2 bases, with 9 bases between them. This CDR3 contains 14 residues.

The DNA for the CDR3 is TGTGCCAGCAGCGTCGGGACAGCAGGGCAAGAGACCCAGTACTTC. The encoded protein is CASSVGTAGQETQYF. The chain has TRBV6-1 and TRBJ2-5, with 7 bases lining up with TRBD1. The CDR3 sequence is 15 residues long. V trimming: 6 bases; J trimming: 2 bases; junction bases outside the gene matches: 9. Germline V lookup: CDR1 MNHNS, CDR2 SASEGT.

This chain connects TRBV4-3 to TRBJ2-7; TRBD2 matches 7 bases. Germline V gives CDR1 LGHNA, CDR2 YSLEER. The CDR3 covers 15 residues. Trimming took 0 bases from V and 6 from J; bases not matched to a gene: 8. In DNA, the CDR3 is TGCGCCAGCAGCCAAGATACCGCTGGGAGGGTCGAGCAGTACTTC. Amino acids: CASSQDTAGRVEQYF.

The V call is TRBV6-1, the J call TRBJ1-6; TRBD1 matches at 9 bases. CDR3 length: 17 amino acids. The germline CDR1 and CDR2 sequences are MNHNS and SASEGT. V lost 6 bases and J lost 7; bases outside the gene matches: 13. The CDR3 loop reads CASRQLPTGTGNSPLHF. The CDR3 nucleotides are TGTGCCAGCAGACAACTCCCCACCGGGACAGGGAATTCACCCCTCCACTTT.

The rearrangement joins TRBV7-8 to TRBJ2-7, with TRBD2 matching over 8 bases. The CDR3 runs 13 residues. Looked up from germline, CDR1 is SGHVS and CDR2 is FQNEAQ. Trimming took 3 bases from V and 7 from J; bases not matched to a gene: 5. As DNA, the CDR3 is TGTGCCAGCAGCTTCGGGACTAGAGGAGAGCAGTACTTC. Protein sequence: CASSFGTRGEQYF. The full variable domain, completed using reference TRBV7-8 and TRBJ2-7, is GAGVSQSPRYKVAKRGQDVALRCDPISGHVSLFWYQQALGQGPEFLTYFQNEAQLDKSGLPSDRFFAERPEGSVSTLKIQRTQQEDSAVYLCASSFGTRGEQYFGPGTRLTVT.

V and J are TRBV20-1 and TRBJ1-2; no firm D call. The CDR3 has 12 amino acids. The V gene's germline CDR1 is DFQATT and CDR2 SNEGSKA (reference sequence). V was cut by 4 bases and J by 0 bases, with 6 bases left in between. CDR3 nucleotides: TGCAGTGCTAAGGCCCCTAACTATGGCTACACCTTC. It is translated as CSAKAPNYGYTF.